This T cell receptor beta chain was recovered during a study of blood T cell repertoires in COVID-19. Profiled with immunoSEQ multiplex PCR; TCRdb holds only in-frame clones, not every one. This repertoire shows about 360,000 clones, around 87% found once; its top ten account for about 1.5%. The germline CDR1 and CDR2 sequences are SGHTA and FQGNSA. Trimming took 1 base from V and 6 from J; bases not matched to a gene: 7. This CDR3 contains 15 residues. The specimen was PBMCs or T cells enriched from blood (not recorded which). V is TRBV7-2 and J is TRBJ2-7, with TRBD1 identical over 9 bases. This TCR derives from a man under 40 who had recovered from COVID-19. The CDR3 DNA sequence: TGTGCCAGCAGCTTAGTTTCTGGGACAGGGAGCGAGCAGTACTTC. Translating gives CASSLVSGTGSEQYF.